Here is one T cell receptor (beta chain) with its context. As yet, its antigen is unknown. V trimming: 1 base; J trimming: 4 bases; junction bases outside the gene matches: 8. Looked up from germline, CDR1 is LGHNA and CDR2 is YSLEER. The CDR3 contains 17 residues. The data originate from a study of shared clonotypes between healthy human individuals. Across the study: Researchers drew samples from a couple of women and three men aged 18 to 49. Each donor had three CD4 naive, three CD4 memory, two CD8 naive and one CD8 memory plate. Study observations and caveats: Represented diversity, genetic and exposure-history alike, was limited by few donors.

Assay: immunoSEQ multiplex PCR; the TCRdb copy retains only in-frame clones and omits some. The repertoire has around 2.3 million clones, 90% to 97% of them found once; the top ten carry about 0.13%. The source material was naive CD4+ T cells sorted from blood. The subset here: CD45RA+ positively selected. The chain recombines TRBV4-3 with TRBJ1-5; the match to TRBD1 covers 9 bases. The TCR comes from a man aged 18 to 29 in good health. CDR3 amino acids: CASSQVLGTGSNQPQHF. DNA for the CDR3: TGCGCCAGCAGCCAAGTCCTAGGGACAGGGAGTAATCAGCCCCAGCATTTT.